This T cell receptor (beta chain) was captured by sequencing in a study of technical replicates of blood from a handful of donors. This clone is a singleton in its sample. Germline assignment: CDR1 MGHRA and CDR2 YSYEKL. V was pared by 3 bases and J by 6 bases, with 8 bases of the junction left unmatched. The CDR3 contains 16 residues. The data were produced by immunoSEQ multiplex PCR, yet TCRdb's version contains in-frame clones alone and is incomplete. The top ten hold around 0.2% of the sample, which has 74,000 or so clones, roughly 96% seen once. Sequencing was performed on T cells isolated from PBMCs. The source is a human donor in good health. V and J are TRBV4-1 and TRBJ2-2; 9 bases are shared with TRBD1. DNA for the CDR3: TGCGCCAGCAGCCAGGGACAGGGTCCAAGGGCCGGGGAGCTGTTTTTT. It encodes CASSQGQGPRAGELFF.